The TCR beta chain described here comes from a study of cytomegalovirus exposure and HLA in healthy donors. Findings of the study overall: The study designated 164 TCR beta chains cytomegalovirus-associated. The classifier was said to identify cytomegalovirus status with high specificity and sensitivity. Most TCRs appeared rarely, but some public TCRs recurred in many donors.

Separation from the roughly 670-subject first cohort characterized the roughly 130-subject validation cohort, to which the donors belonged. This CDR3 has 18 residues. Germline CDR1 SGHTA, CDR2 FQGNSA. The ends lost 1 base at V and 1 base at J; junction bases unmatched: 11. Concerning this clone: Its antigen is not known.

Sequencing was performed with immunoSEQ multiplex PCR; in TCRdb, only in-frame clones are kept and a portion is missing. Found here are around 300,000 clones, around nine tenths of them singletons; the top ten hold about 0.85%. The rearrangement links TRBV7-2 to TRBJ2-3, with 7 positions matching TRBD1. This TCR came from a woman between 18 and 30 years old in good health and CMV-seronegative. The specimen was PBMCs. The CDR3: CASSLEGVTGDRTDTQYF. CDR3 nucleotides: TGTGCCAGCAGCTTAGAGGGGGTTACAGGGGACCGCACAGATACGCAGTATTTT. Full variable domain (remainder filled in from reference TRBV7-2 and TRBJ2-3): GAGVSQSPSNKVTEKGKDVELRCDPISGHTALYWYRQSLGQGLEFLIYFQGNSAPDKSGLPSDRFSAERTGGSVSTLTIQRTQQEDSAVYLCASSLEGVTGDRTDTQYFGPGTRLTVL.